This paragraph reports one TCR beta chain. CDR1 KGHSH and CDR2 LQKENI come from the germline V gene. The CDR3 length is 14 residues. V lost 6 bases, J lost 1 base, and 5 bases stayed unmatched. These data come from a study of blood T cell repertoires in COVID-19. Study information: Collection of acute and convalescent COVID-19 samples took place in the United States, Italy and Spain. Sources were T cells, B-cell-depleted T cells, or PBMCs; the material itself was cDNA or gDNA.

How the authors handled the data: Reference gene primer amplification gave nucleated cell count estimates. The method was immunoSEQ multiplex PCR; TCRdb's version includes in-frame clones alone and lacks a portion of them. V, J and clone size reflect that table, while D and trimming were determined from the DNA. The table lists around 100,000 clones, over 80% of them singletons. The sequenced sample was peripheral blood. The clonotype originates from a middle-aged man with active or convalescent COVID-19. This chain links TRBV18 with TRBJ1-1; the match to TRBD1 covers 7 bases. The CDR3 region is CASSRRQGNTEAFF. CDR3 coding DNA: TGTGCCAGCTCCCGCCGACAGGGGAACACTGAAGCTTTCTTT.